This T cell receptor beta chain was captured in a study of control samples from healthy donors and cancer patients. The germline V gene has CDR1 MNHEY and CDR2 SVGEGT. V lost 2 bases to trimming and J lost 5 bases, with 33 bases between them. The CDR3 loop spans 21 amino acids. Produced via immunoSEQ multiplex PCR; TCRdb's table is partial and in-frame only. The sample shows tens of thousands of clones, 85% to 90% of them seen only once. The receptor was derived from a woman aged 60-75 years with head and neck cancer. The chain has TRBV6-2 or TRBV6-3 and TRBJ2-5; possible D gene TRBD2, 5 bases. Material: PBMCs. CDR3 nucleotides: TGTGCCAGCAGTTACCCCACCCCGTTGTCGGGAAGACCCCGTTTTGGGGAGACCCAGTACTTC. This sequence encodes CASSYPTPLSGRPRFGETQYF.